The 15 T cell receptor beta chains below all came from one sample that was sequenced in a study of CD8 T cells in Susac syndrome. Random hexamers were used to reverse transcribe an amount of about 0.45 to 1 ug RNA. A single record per CDR3 protein comes from TCRdb applying MiXCR to the immunoSEQ multiplex PCR reads. The data show over 150,000 distinct CDR3 sequences, about 96% seen once. Source material: CD4+ T cells from PBMCs. The receptors derive from a human donor with Susac syndrome.

V usage is TRBV9 and J usage is TRBJ2-7; 10 bases map to TRBD2. Germline CDR1 and CDR2: SGDLS and YYNGEE. With 0 bases clipped from V and 3 bases from J, the junction kept 0 bases outside the gene matches. The CDR3 loop spans 14 amino acids. CDR3 DNA sequence: TGTGCCAGCAGCGTAGCTAGCGGGAGCTACGAGCAGTACTTC. As protein: CASSVASGSYEQYF.

V gene TRBV20-1 combines with J gene TRBJ2-7; D is uncertain. CDR1 is DFQATT, CDR2 SNEGSKA, per germline (reference sequence). The length of the CDR3 is 13 residues. Trimming removed 6 bases at V and 1 base at J, with 13 bases between. CDR3 sequence reads: CSAPPPGSYEQYF. Here the CDR3 DNA reads TGCAGTGCCCCACCCCCGGGTTCCTACGAGCAGTACTTC.

This clonotype has a single count. The chain is built from TRBV19 and TRBJ1-2; D remains ambiguous. Germline assignment: CDR1 LNHDA and CDR2 SQIVND (reference sequence). Trimming removed 7 bases from V and 4 bases from J, with 13 bases in between. This CDR3 has 13 residues. Here the CDR3 DNA reads TGTGCCAGTATCGGTGGCCCCGGCTATGGCTACACCTTC. Its protein is CASIGGPGYGYTF.

The chain is built from TRBV4-3 and TRBJ2-2; D uncertain. This CDR3 region has 15 residues. Germline V gives CDR1 LGHNA, CDR2 YSLEER. Trimming pared 3 bases from V and 0 bases from J, leaving 8 bases between. This CDR3 reads CASSQQSPNTGELFF. CDR3 bases: TGCGCCAGCAGCCAGCAGAGCCCGAACACCGGGGAGCTGTTTTTT.

The chain is built from TRBV6-5 and TRBJ1-2, with TRBD1 matching 7 bases. J was trimmed by 6 bases and V by 6 bases; bases with no gene match: 10. In germline, CDR1 is MNHEY, CDR2 SVGAGI. This CDR3 is built from 14 residues. For the CDR3, the DNA is TGTGCCAGCAGACCTTCAGGGACAGTCGATGGCTACACCTTC. Its translation is CASRPSGTVDGYTF.

The chain couples TRBV20-1 to TRBJ1-5; TRBD1 agrees at 7 bases. The CDR3 totals 14 residues. J lost 6 bases, V lost 4 bases, and 9 bases had no gene match. Germline V lookup: CDR1 DFQATT, CDR2 SNEGSKA (reference sequence). The CDR3 nucleotides are TGCAGTGCTACCTCCGACAGGGAATCTCAGCCCCAGCATTTT. Protein: CSATSDRESQPQHF.

The genes are TRBV9 and TRBJ2-1; 10 bases map to TRBD2. Trimming removed 1 base from V and 8 bases from J; junction bases left unmatched: 12. In germline, CDR1 is SGDLS, CDR2 YYNGEE. The CDR3 totals 17 residues. The CDR3 loop is CASSVNPDWLAGDEQFF. CDR3 nucleotide sequence: TGTGCCAGCAGCGTAAACCCGGACTGGCTAGCGGGAGATGAGCAGTTCTTC.

The chain joins TRBV24-1 to TRBJ1-5; no reliable D call. The germline V gene encodes CDR1 KGHDR and CDR2 SFDVKD. Trimming took 0 bases from V and 2 from J, leaving 13 bases between them. The CDR3 length is 17 residues. CDR3 sequence (DNA): TGTGCCACCAGTGATTTGCACCCAGGAGTCCGCAATCAGCCCCAGCATTTT. Its protein product is CATSDLHPGVRNQPQHF.

The J gene is TRBJ1-5, the V gene TRBV7-2; D is unresolved. V was pared by 5 bases and J by 7 bases, with 15 bases between. Germline V gene data show CDR1 as SGHTA and CDR2 as FQGNSA. This CDR3 comprises 14 residues. The CDR3 sequence is CASSPVSGGQPQHF. The CDR3 region has the DNA TGTGCCAGCAGCCCGGTCTCGGGTGGCCAGCCCCAGCATTTT. The whole variable domain, filled in from reference TRBV7-2 and TRBJ1-5, reads GAGVSQSPSNKVTEKGKDVELRCDPISGHTALYWYRQSLGQGLEFLIYFQGNSAPDKSGLPSDRFSAERTGGSVSTLTIQRTQQEDSAVYLCASSPVSGGQPQHFGDGTRLSIL.

This chain joins TRBV19 and TRBJ1-5; TRBD1 might be the D (6 bases). Germline V lookup: CDR1 LNHDA, CDR2 SQIVND (reference sequence). This CDR3 region has 14 residues. The germline V and J ends were trimmed by 3 bases and 5 bases, with 11 bases remaining between them. The CDR3, as DNA: TGTGCCAGTAGTATTGGACAGAATCATCAGCCCCAGCATTTT. Translating it yields CASSIGQNHQPQHF.

The table lists this clonotype with a count of one. J is TRBJ2-2 and V is TRBV4-1, with D uncertain. CDR3 length: 15 residues. Trimming pared 3 bases from V and 4 bases from J, leaving 12 bases between. The V gene's germline CDR1 is MGHRA and CDR2 YSYEKL. The CDR3 sequence: CASSQVPLGTGELFF. The CDR3 DNA follows: TGCGCCAGCAGCCAGGTTCCCCTTGGCACCGGGGAGCTGTTTTTT.

V gene TRBV7-2 combines with J gene TRBJ2-5; D perhaps matches TRBD2 (5 bases). The CDR3 runs 15 residues. The V gene lost 5 bases and the J gene lost 5 bases, with 18 bases spanning the gap. Germline values: CDR1 SGHTA, CDR2 FQGNSA. The CDR3 coding sequence is TGTGCCAGCAGCCCCTGGACTCCCCGAAGGGAGACCCAGTACTTC. Translation: CASSPWTPRRETQYF.

The chain employs TRBV5-6 and TRBJ2-1; 10 bases map to TRBD2. V gave up 4 bases and J gave up 7 bases; unmatched junction bases: 11. Germline V CDR1 and CDR2: SGHDT, YYEEEE. The CDR3 covers 16 residues. CDR3 residues: CASSSLAGDLVNEQFF. The CDR3, as DNA: TGTGCCAGCAGCAGTCTAGCGGGAGACTTAGTAAATGAGCAGTTCTTC.

This clonotype was seen once. This chain uses TRBV6-6 with TRBJ2-7; D call uncertain. This CDR3 is 15 amino acids long. Looked up from germline, CDR1 is MNHNY and CDR2 is SVGAGI (reference sequence). The V and J ends lost 0 bases and 1 base respectively, with 10 bases between them. CDR3 in amino acids: CASSYSLSGSYEQYV. DNA of the CDR3: TGTGCCAGCAGTTACTCGCTCTCCGGTTCCTACGAGCAGTACGTC.

In its sample, this clonotype was seen once. This chain uses TRBV12-3 or TRBV12-4 with TRBJ1-2; D is possibly TRBD1 (5 bases). The V end lost 5 bases, the J end lost 8 bases, and 18 bases lay between the germline ends. The CDR3 has 14 amino acids. In DNA, the CDR3 is TGTGCCAGCAGTCACGGGACGGCCCCCGGGGGCTACACCTTC. Its translation is CASSHGTAPGGYTF.